This TCR beta chain was captured in a study of monozygotic twins with inflammatory bowel disease. The authors drew approximately 2.3 ml of blood from each donor. From its re-call of the 5' RACE reads, TCRdb lists each CDR3 protein once, without DNA. This table holds about 160,000 distinct CDR3 sequences. CDR1 is MDHEN, CDR2 SYDVKM, per germline. The CDR3 consists of 13 residues. The clonotype comes from a human donor with ulcerative colitis or Crohn's disease, or a healthy co-twin of an affected twin (not recorded which). The J gene is TRBJ1-4, the V gene TRBV28. Sequenced sample: blood. The CDR3 here is CASRGTTNEKLFF.